The 5 T cell receptor beta chains given below trace back to one sample, sequenced in a study of T-cell memory formation after mild COVID-19 (dated by TCRdb to the early 2020s). The receptor library was made with 5' RACE. Data came from an Illumina NovaSeq 6000. TCRdb trimmed public reads at Q25 via fastp, called clones via MiXCR and kept in-frame beta chains. Rows matching on CDR3 protein sequence are summarized as one entry with the most common DNA and genes. The table for this sample lists about 410,000 distinct CDR3 sequences; under 25% of them were counted only once. The top ten clonotypes cover under 15% of the sample. The sequencing sample was made of PBMCs or a T cell subset sorted from them (not recorded which). The receptors stem from an adult woman who had mild COVID-19 (a few samples of this study predate the infection). The sample titles of this study are shuffled in the database, so cell type and time point are left out; the donor was told from shared clones.

The rearrangement joins TRBV12-3 or TRBV12-4 to TRBJ1-2; D ambiguous. The germline V and J ends were trimmed by 7 bases and 8 bases, with 11 bases remaining between them. This CDR3 comprises 11 residues. This chain's CDR3 is CASTGPGGYTF. The CDR3 DNA reads TGTGCCAGCACCGGACCCGGCGGCTACACCTTC.

V gene TRBV24-1 combines with J gene TRBJ1-2, with 7 positions matching TRBD1. The CDR3 is made up of 13 amino acids. The ends lost 0 bases at V and 6 bases at J; junction bases unmatched: 0. The germline CDR1 and CDR2 sequences are KGHDR and SFDVKD. In nucleotides, the CDR3 is TGTGCCACCAGTGATTTGACAGGGGATGGCTACACCTTC. Its translation: CATSDLTGDGYTF.

This clonotype has more than one count but fewer than ten. The J gene is TRBJ2-5, the V gene TRBV12-3 or TRBV12-4, with 7 bases matching TRBD2. The CDR3 is 15 amino acids. V lost 6 bases to trimming and J lost 5 bases; unmatched junction nucleotides: 12. The CDR3 DNA is TGTGCCAGCAGCCAAGCGGGGCTCGCGAGGGAGACCCAGTACTTC. Protein product: CASSQAGLARETQYF.

This clonotype has a handful of counts. The J gene is TRBJ1-1, the V gene TRBV21-1. TRBV21-1 is termed a pseudogene. The CDR3 totals 10 residues. The CDR3 loop is CASRDPEAFF. In DNA, the CDR3 is TGTGCCAGCAGGGACCCAGAAGCTTTCTTT.

This clonotype has just a few counts. This sequence joins TRBV12-5 and TRBJ2-3; D unclear. The CDR3 contains 17 residues. The germline V and J ends were trimmed by 0 bases and 9 bases, with 22 bases remaining between them. Germline loops: CDR1 LGHNT, CDR2 FRNRAP. The CDR3 DNA is TGTGCTAGTGGTTTGGTACCTCGTGGGTCAGCCTGGGGAACGCAGTATTTT. Its translation is CASGLVPRGSAWGTQYF.